The present T cell receptor (beta chain) was sequenced within a study of T cell responses to AZD1222 COVID-19 vaccine. Repertoires were generated with immunoSEQ multiplex PCR, while TCRdb's copy carries only in-frame clones and drops some. This table has some 50,000 clones, 65% to 80% appearing once. CDR3 length: 14 amino acids. The ends lost 3 bases at V and 4 bases at J; junction bases unmatched: 5. Germline V gene data show CDR1 as LNHDA and CDR2 as SQIVND (reference sequence). V is TRBV19 and J is TRBJ1-2; TRBD1 matches 7 bases. This sequence originates from an adult in good health. The source material was peripheral blood, sampled on day 0 of MenACWY control vaccination. CDR3 sequence: CASSILGGSYGYTF. The CDR3 DNA follows: TGTGCCAGTAGTATTTTAGGGGGCAGCTATGGCTACACCTTC.